Below are 25 T cell receptor beta chains sequenced from a single sample in a study of shared clonotypes between healthy human individuals. Profiling relied on immunoSEQ multiplex PCR, and the TCRdb table lists in-frame clones only, not all of them. Among fewer than 850,000 clones, about 90% were seen once, and the ten largest hold around a third. Sequences were obtained from memory CD8+ T cells from PBMCs. Subset noted: CD45RO+ cells pooled with CCR7-negative TemRA cells. The receptors stem from a man aged 18 to 30 in good health. Some clones in this sample may be carry-over from other donors' samples.

The chain combines TRBV11-3 with TRBJ2-7; D might be TRBD1 (6 bases). Trimming left V 5 bases short and J 6 bases short, with 17 bases between. The CDR3 has 14 residues. Germline V gene sequence: CDR1 SGHNT, CDR2 YENEEA. The CDR3: CASSPRDTRGEQYF. CDR3 in DNA: TGTGCCAGCAGCCCCCGGGACACCCGCGGCGAGCAGTACTTC.

The chain is built from TRBV2 and TRBJ1-1; D remains unclear. V was shortened by 11 bases and J by 6 bases, with 19 bases between the two germline ends. This CDR3 is 13 amino acids long. CDR1 and CDR2 (germline): SNHLY, FYNNEI. This CDR3 reads CAPPLLGRAEAFF. For the CDR3, the DNA is TGTGCCCCCCCCCTGCTAGGGAGGGCTGAAGCTTTCTTT.

The chain employs TRBV19 and TRBJ2-7, with 7 bases fitting TRBD2. The CDR3 length is 14 residues. Germline assignment: CDR1 LNHDA and CDR2 SQIVND (reference sequence). V dropped 3 bases and J dropped 1; count of bases not matched to a gene: 3. In DNA, the CDR3 is TGTGCCAGTAGTATCGCGGGAGTATCCTACGAGCAGTACTTC. Its translation: CASSIAGVSYEQYF. Full variable domain (remainder filled in from reference TRBV19 and TRBJ2-7): DGGITQSPKYLFRKEGQNVTLSCEQNLNHDAMYWYRQDPGQGLRLIYYSQIVNDFQKGDIAEGYSVSREKKESFPLTVTSAQKNPTAFYLCASSIAGVSYEQYFGPGTRLTVT.

V gene TRBV5-1 combines with J gene TRBJ2-7; 8 bases match TRBD1. Germline V lookup: CDR1 SGHRS, CDR2 YFSETQ. The CDR3 loop spans 17 amino acids. With 4 bases clipped from V and 1 base from J, the junction kept 13 bases outside the gene matches. CDR3 sequence: CASSREVQGDVSYEQYF. The CDR3 nucleotides read TGCGCCAGCAGCCGAGAGGTACAGGGGGACGTTTCCTACGAGCAGTACTTC.

With regard to this clone: This sample also contains other DNA sequences that code for the same CDR3. This chain connects TRBV14 to TRBJ2-2, with D uncertain. Germline CDR1 is SGHDN and CDR2 is FVKESK. The V gene lost 1 base and the J gene lost 2 bases, with 8 bases spanning the gap. This CDR3 comprises 15 residues. The DNA for the CDR3 is TGTGCCAGCAGCCAAGGGCCCTTTAACACCGGGGAGCTGTTTTTT. Protein sequence: CASSQGPFNTGELFF.

The CDR3 sequence is CASGPVDGELFF. Here the CDR3 DNA reads TGTGCCAGCGGCCCGGTTGACGGGGAGCTGTTTTTT. The chain carries TRBV27 and TRBJ2-2, with unresolved D. The length of the CDR3 is 12 residues. Trimming stripped 8 bases from V and 7 bases from J, with 11 bases between. CDR1 and CDR2 (germline): MNHEY, SMNVEV (reference sequence).

This chain uses TRBV27 with TRBJ2-2; D unresolved. Per germline, CDR1 MNHEY and CDR2 SMNVEV (reference sequence). This CDR3 contains 12 residues. Trimming took 3 bases from V and 7 from J, leaving 6 bases between them. CDR3 nucleotide sequence: TGTGCCAGCAGTTTGCAGGTCGGGGAGCTGTTTTTT. It yields the protein CASSLQVGELFF.

This clone was recorded once. The chain recombines TRBV19 with TRBJ2-2; D uncertain. The germline gives CDR1 LNHDA, CDR2 SQIVND (reference sequence). CDR3 length: 14 residues. V was cut by 7 bases and J by 7 bases, with 16 bases left in between. The CDR3 DNA follows: TGTGCCAGTACCCCGGGCGTCAAGGTCGGGGAGCTGTTTTTT. Amino acids: CASTPGVKVGELFF.

J is TRBJ2-1 and V is TRBV29-1, with TRBD2 matching 9 bases. The V gene end was trimmed by 5 bases and the J gene end by 8 bases; junction bases not matched to a gene: 4. The CDR3 length is 12 residues. Germline V gene data show CDR1 as SQVTM and CDR2 as ANQGSEA. As DNA, the CDR3 is TGCAGCGTTAGTAGCGGGAGCCATGAGCAGTTCTTC. As protein: CSVSSGSHEQFF.

V is TRBV29-1 and J is TRBJ2-3; a weak D match, TRBD1 (6 bases). The CDR3 has 15 residues. Trimming removed 8 bases at V and 1 base at J, with 19 bases between. The germline V gene has CDR1 SQVTM and CDR2 ANQGSEA. In DNA form, the CDR3 reads TGCAGCATCGGGCAAGGCAGGGGAGGCACAGATACGCAGTATTTT. Its protein product is CSIGQGRGGTDTQYF.

Of note for this clone: At the DNA level, this CDR3 is encoded by other sequences in the same sample as well. This chain links TRBV27 with TRBJ2-7; D gene uncertain. V shed 4 bases and J shed 0 bases, with 4 bases lying between them. The germline gives CDR1 MNHEY, CDR2 SMNVEV (reference sequence). This CDR3 region has 12 residues. DNA of the CDR3: TGTGCCAGCAGTTCCTCCTCCTACGAGCAGTACTTC. Translation: CASSSSSYEQYF.

The chain uses TRBV10-3 and TRBJ2-7; 8 bases line up with TRBD2. The CDR3 covers 14 residues. J lost 4 bases, V lost 5 bases, and 7 bases had no gene match. CDR1 and CDR2 from the germline V gene are ENHRY and SYGVKD. The CDR3 coding sequence is TGTGCCATCAGTCAAGGGAGCGGGGGATACGAGCAGTACTTC. Its translation: CAISQGSGGYEQYF.

The rearrangement uses TRBV27 and TRBJ2-3, with D maybe TRBD2 (6 bases). Trimming took off 1 base at V and 2 bases at J, with 13 bases between the two ends. CDR3 size: 16 residues. Per the germline V gene, CDR1 is MNHEY and CDR2 is SMNVEV (reference sequence). CDR3 amino acids: CASSLLSRGLTDTQYF. The CDR3, as DNA: TGTGCCAGCAGTTTATTGAGCCGGGGACTCACAGATACGCAGTATTTT.

This chain joins TRBV7-4 and TRBJ1-1; 9 bases fit TRBD1. CDR1 and CDR2 from the germline V gene are SGHVT and SQSDAQ. The CDR3 length is 17 residues. J lost 3 bases, V lost 0 bases, and 8 bases had no gene match. This chain's CDR3 is CASSLARSWDRDTEAFF. In DNA form, the CDR3 reads TGTGCCAGCAGCTTAGCGCGGAGTTGGGACAGGGACACTGAAGCTTTCTTT. The whole variable domain, filled in from reference TRBV7-4 and TRBJ1-1, reads GAGVSQSPRYKVAKRGRDVALRCDSISGHVTLYWYRQTLGQGSEVLTYSQSDAQRDKSGRPSGRFSAERPERSVSTLKIQRTEQGDSAVYLCASSLARSWDRDTEAFFGQGTRLTVV.

The CDR3: CASSVEGVAGNTIYF. DNA of the CDR3: TGTGCCAGCAGCGTAGAGGGGGTTGCTGGAAACACCATATATTTT. V and J are TRBV9 and TRBJ1-3; D might be TRBD1 (6 bases). V was trimmed by 0 bases and J by 2 bases, leaving 9 bases between them. Germline V gives CDR1 SGDLS, CDR2 YYNGEE. The CDR3 consists of 15 residues.

Concerning this clone itself: A much bigger clone sits one base away, suggesting this may be a read error. This CDR3 is also generated by other DNA sequences in the sample. CDR3: CASSMGPQGDTGELFF. In nucleotides, the CDR3 is TGTGCCAGCAGCATGGGGCCGCAGGGAGACACCGGGGAGCTGTTTTTT. The chain recombines TRBV5-6 with TRBJ2-2; D possibly matches TRBD1 or TRBD2 (5 bases each). This CDR3 comprises 16 residues. From germline, CDR1 is SGHDT and CDR2 YYEEEE. Trimming stripped 4 bases from V and 3 bases from J, with 16 bases between. Drawing the rest from reference TRBV5-6 and TRBJ2-2, the complete variable domain is DAGVTQSPTHLIKTRGQQVTLRCSPKSGHDTVSWYQQALGQGPQFIFQYYEEEERQRGNFPDRFSGHQFPNYSSELNVNALLLGDSALYLCASSMGPQGDTGELFFGEGSRLTVL.

V and J are TRBV9 and TRBJ2-2, with unresolved D. The CDR3 loop spans 14 amino acids. Germline V gene sequence: CDR1 SGDLS, CDR2 YYNGEE. The V end was cut by 0 bases, the J end by 5 bases, with 8 bases between. CDR3 protein: CASSVGIGTGELFF. The CDR3 nucleotides read TGTGCCAGCAGCGTAGGAATAGGAACCGGGGAGCTGTTTTTT.

The V call is TRBV28, the J call TRBJ2-2; 12 bases map to TRBD2. The V gene's germline CDR1 is MDHEN and CDR2 SYDVKM. This CDR3 contains 17 residues. V dropped 4 bases and J dropped 4; count of bases not matched to a gene: 7. CDR3 DNA: TGTGCCAGCAGTTCCTTGACTAGCGGGAGAACCACCGGGGAGCTGTTTTTT. It is translated as CASSSLTSGRTTGELFF.

This clone is a singleton in its sample. This chain links TRBV2 with TRBJ2-7; D assignment may be TRBD1 or TRBD2 (5 bases each). The CDR3 length is 17 residues. Germline V CDR1 and CDR2: SNHLY, FYNNEI. Trimming cost V 5 bases and J 3 bases, with 23 bases left between them. CDR3: CASSLESGWGVNYEQYF. As DNA, the CDR3 is TGTGCCAGCAGTCTGGAGTCGGGATGGGGCGTTAACTACGAGCAGTACTTC.

This rearrangement joins TRBV27 to TRBJ1-2, with 7 bases aligning to TRBD1. There are 17 residues in the CDR3. V trimming: 8 bases; J trimming: 4 bases; junction bases outside the gene matches: 19. Germline assignment: CDR1 MNHEY and CDR2 SMNVEV (reference sequence). CDR3 region: CASSTSPGTAEGYGYTF. As DNA, the CDR3 is TGTGCCAGCTCCACGAGCCCAGGGACAGCCGAGGGCTATGGCTACACCTTC.

V and J are TRBV5-6 and TRBJ1-2, with unresolved D. The CDR3 covers 15 residues. CDR1 and CDR2 (germline): SGHDT, YYEEEE. The V gene lost 6 bases and the J gene lost 3 bases, with 18 bases spanning the gap. The CDR3 reads CASTPGGSNYYGYTF. CDR3 nucleotides: TGTGCCAGCACCCCTGGAGGGTCGAACTACTATGGCTACACCTTC.

Of note for this clone: This sample also contains other DNA sequences that code for the same CDR3. This chain uses TRBV4-1 with TRBJ2-7; no clear D gene. Trimming shortened V by 1 base and J by 4 bases, and 8 bases separated the two germline ends. This CDR3 is 13 amino acids long. CDR1 MGHRA and CDR2 YSYEKL come from the germline V gene. The CDR3 region has the DNA TGCGCCAGCAGCCAAGGTGCGAGTTACGAGCAGTACTTC. Its translation: CASSQGASYEQYF.

This chain links TRBV7-8 with TRBJ2-7; D remains unclear. Germline CDR1 SGHVS, CDR2 FQNEAQ. There are 14 residues in the CDR3. Trimming removed 5 bases at V and 2 bases at J, with 13 bases between. The CDR3: CASSAIDTTYEQYF. Here the CDR3 DNA reads TGTGCCAGCAGCGCTATCGACACAACCTACGAGCAGTACTTC.

The gene calls are TRBV30 and TRBJ2-2, with a tentative D call TRBD2 (5 bases). From germline, CDR1 is GTSNPN and CDR2 SVGIG (reference sequence). The V end was cut by 3 bases, the J end by 0 bases, with 5 bases between. The CDR3 sequence is 13 residues long. The DNA for the CDR3 is TGTGCCTGGAGGAGGGCGAACACCGGGGAGCTGTTTTTT. Its translation is CAWRRANTGELFF.

CDR3: CASSLGLDFYNEQFF. CDR3 nucleotide sequence: TGTGCCAGCAGTTTGGGACTAGACTTCTACAATGAGCAGTTCTTC. This chain connects TRBV7-9 to TRBJ2-1; 8 bases line up with TRBD2. V gave up 6 bases and J gave up 3 bases; unmatched junction bases: 7. The CDR3 totals 15 residues. Germline V gene data show CDR1 as SEHNR and CDR2 as FQNEAQ (reference sequence).